One T cell receptor (beta chain) is described in this entry. Using immunoSEQ multiplex PCR, the repertoire was profiled, and TCRdb retains in-frame clones only, with some absent. The sample has approximately 490,000 clones; approximately 80% are singletons. This record belongs to a study of shared T cell receptors in the human thymus. Per the germline V gene, CDR1 is SGDLS and CDR2 is YYNGEE. After removal of 1 base from V and 3 bases from J, the junction contained 11 bases not matched to a gene. The CDR3 totals 20 residues. This same sample was also taken into another study, of human thymus T cells. That investigation notes: Corrective heart surgery yielded resections, and these provided the thymus tissue.

This TCR derives from a boy under three years old with a congenital heart defect. The sample taken for sequencing was thymocytes. The rearrangement uses TRBV9 and TRBJ2-3, with 16 bases identical to TRBD2. DNA of the CDR3: TGTGCCAGCAGCGTACAAGCCGGGACTAGCGGGAGGGTGTGTACAGATACGCAGTATTTT. Residues: CASSVQAGTSGRVCTDTQYF.